This T cell receptor beta chain emerged from a study of CD8+ T cells in alopecia areata. Study overall: Treated patients swallowed 5 to 10 mg of oral tofacitinib twice daily.

RNA extraction and reverse transcription yielded cDNA as sequencing template. Here immunoSEQ multiplex PCR was the method, and the copy in TCRdb shows in-frame clones only, minus some. The repertoire holds approximately 170,000 clones, with 60% as singletons. Broader study findings: Tofacitinib produced a significant decrease in scalp clonality and in expanded CD8+ clones among the top 100.

Treatment indicated: oral pan-JAK inhibitor, 5-10 mg twice daily. In alopecia areata patients, both lesional scalp punch biopsies and peripheral blood were collected. CDR3 length: 13 residues. Looked up from germline, CDR1 is SQVTM and CDR2 is ANQGSEA. Trimming took 6 bases from V and 5 from J; bases not matched to a gene: 9. Turning to this clone: Its target is unknown.

V and J are TRBV29-1 and TRBJ2-5; TRBD1 agrees at 7 bases. The TCR comes from a human donor with alopecia areata. Sequenced material: CD4+ T cells sorted from blood, taken at week 24, from a patient treated with tofacitinib. CDR3 nucleotide sequence: TGCAGCGTGCTGACAGGGATGACGGAGACCCAGTACTTC. This gives the protein CSVLTGMTETQYF.